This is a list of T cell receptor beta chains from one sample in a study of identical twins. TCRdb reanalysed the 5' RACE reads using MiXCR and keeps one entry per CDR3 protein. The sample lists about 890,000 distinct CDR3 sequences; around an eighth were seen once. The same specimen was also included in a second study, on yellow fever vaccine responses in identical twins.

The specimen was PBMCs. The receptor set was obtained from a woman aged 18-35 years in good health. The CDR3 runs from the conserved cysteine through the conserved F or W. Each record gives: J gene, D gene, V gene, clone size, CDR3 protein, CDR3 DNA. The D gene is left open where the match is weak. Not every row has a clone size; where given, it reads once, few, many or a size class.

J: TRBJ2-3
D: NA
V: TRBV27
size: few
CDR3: CASSSRTTGTDTQYF
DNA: TGTGCCAGCAGTTCCAGGACTACGGGGACAGATACGCAGTATTTT

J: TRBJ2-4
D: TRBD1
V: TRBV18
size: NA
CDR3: CASSPDRGANIQYF
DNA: TGTGCCAGCTCACCCGACAGGGGCGCAAACATTCAGTACTTC

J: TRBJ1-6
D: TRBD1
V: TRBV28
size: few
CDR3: CASSTRDRNNSPLHF
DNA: TGTGCCAGCAGTACACGGGACAGAAATAATTCACCCCTCCACTTT

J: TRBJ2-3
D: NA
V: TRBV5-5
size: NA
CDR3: CASSLEGSRSDTQYF
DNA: TGTGCCAGCAGCTTGGAAGGGAGTAGAAGCGATACGCAGTATTTT

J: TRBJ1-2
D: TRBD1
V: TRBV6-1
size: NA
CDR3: CASSKGQTNYGYTF
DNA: TGTGCCAGCAGCAAGGGACAGACTAACTATGGCTACACCTTC

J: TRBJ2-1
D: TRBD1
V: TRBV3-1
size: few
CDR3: CASIQSGGLRNEQFF
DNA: TGTGCCAGCATCCAATCAGGGGGATTGAGGAATGAGCAGTTCTTC

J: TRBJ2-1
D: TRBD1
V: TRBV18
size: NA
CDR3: CASSPRQGAAGNNEQFF
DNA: TGTGCCAGCTCACCTCGACAGGGTGCCGCCGGCAACAATGAGCAGTTCTTC

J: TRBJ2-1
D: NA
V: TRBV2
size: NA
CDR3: CASSSQDYEQFF
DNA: TGTGCCAGCAGTTCCCAGGACTATGAGCAGTTCTTC

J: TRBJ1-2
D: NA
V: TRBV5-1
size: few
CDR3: CASSLTSLSGYTF
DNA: TGCGCCAGCAGCCTGACATCGCTAAGTGGCTACACCTTC

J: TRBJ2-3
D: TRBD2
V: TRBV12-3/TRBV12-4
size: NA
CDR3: CASSTSLAGGSDTQYF
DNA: TGTGCCAGCAGTACCTCACTAGCGGGTGGGTCAGATACGCAGTATTTT

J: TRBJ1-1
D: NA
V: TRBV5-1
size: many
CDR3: CASSLSGEVINTEAFF
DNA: TGCGCCAGCAGCTTGAGCGGGGAGGTAATAAACACTGAAGCTTTCTTT

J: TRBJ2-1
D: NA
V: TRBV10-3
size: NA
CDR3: CAIRKGGSEQFF
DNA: TGTGCCATCAGGAAAGGGGGTTCGGAGCAGTTCTTC

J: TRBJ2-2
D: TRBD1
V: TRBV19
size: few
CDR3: CASSGDRGRNTGELFF
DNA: TGTGCCAGTAGTGGAGACAGGGGACGGAACACCGGGGAGCTGTTTTTT

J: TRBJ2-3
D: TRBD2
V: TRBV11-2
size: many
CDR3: CASSLTSGLAGGLADTQYF
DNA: TGTGCCAGCAGCTTAACCTCGGGACTAGCGGGAGGGCTGGCAGATACGCAGTATTTT

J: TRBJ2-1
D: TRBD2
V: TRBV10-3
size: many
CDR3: CAIKGTSGSYNEQFF
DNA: TGTGCCATCAAAGGGACTAGCGGTTCCTACAATGAGCAGTTCTTC

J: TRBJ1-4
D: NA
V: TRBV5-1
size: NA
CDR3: CASSPPGSGAGEKLFF
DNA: TGCGCCAGCAGCCCCCCGGGGTCGGGGGCGGGAGAAAAACTGTTTTTT

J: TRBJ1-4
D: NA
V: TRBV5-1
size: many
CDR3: CASSLPWQGTGEKLFF
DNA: TGCGCCAGCAGCTTGCCCTGGCAGGGTACGGGAGAAAAACTGTTTTTT

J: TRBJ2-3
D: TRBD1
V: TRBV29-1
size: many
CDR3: CSSPGQGSDTQYF
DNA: TGCAGCTCCCCGGGACAGGGCTCAGATACGCAGTATTTT

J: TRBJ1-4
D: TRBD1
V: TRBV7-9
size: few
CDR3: CASSLTGLYEKLFF
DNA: TGTGCCAGCAGTCTGACAGGGTTGTATGAAAAACTGTTTTTT

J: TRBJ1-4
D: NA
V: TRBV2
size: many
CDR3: CASTFREKLFF
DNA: TGTGCCAGCACCTTTCGTGAAAAACTGTTTTTT

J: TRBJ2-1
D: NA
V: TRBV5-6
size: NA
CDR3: CASSSYIQGKYTLSYNEQFF
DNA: TGTGCCAGCAGCTCCTACATACAGGGAAAATATACACTCTCCTACAATGAGCAGTTCTTC

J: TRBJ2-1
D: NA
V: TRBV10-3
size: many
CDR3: CAISDARGIYYNEQFF
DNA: TGTGCCATCAGTGATGCCAGGGGCATTTACTACAATGAGCAGTTCTTC

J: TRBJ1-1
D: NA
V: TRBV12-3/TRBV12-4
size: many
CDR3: CASSLTVNTEAFF
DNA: TGTGCCAGCAGTTTAACAGTGAACACTGAAGCTTTCTTT

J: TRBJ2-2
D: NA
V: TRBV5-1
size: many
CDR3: CASSLDSPNTGELFF
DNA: TGCGCCAGCAGCTTGGACAGCCCGAACACCGGGGAGCTGTTTTTT

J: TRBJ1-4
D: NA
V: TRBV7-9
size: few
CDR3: CASSLSEGWREKLFF
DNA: TGTGCCAGCAGCTTATCGGAGGGGTGGAGAGAAAAACTGTTTTTT

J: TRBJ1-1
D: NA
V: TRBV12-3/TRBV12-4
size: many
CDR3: CASSLGGWNTEAFF
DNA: TGTGCCAGCAGTTTAGGGGGGTGGAACACTGAAGCTTTCTTT

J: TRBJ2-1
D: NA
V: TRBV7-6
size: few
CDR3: CASSLRGAGEQFF
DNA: TGTGCCAGCAGCTTACGGGGGGCCGGTGAGCAGTTCTTC

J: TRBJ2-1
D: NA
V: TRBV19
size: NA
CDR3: CASSPGIRGNEQFF
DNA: TGTGCCAGTAGTCCGGGAATCCGCGGCAATGAGCAGTTCTTC

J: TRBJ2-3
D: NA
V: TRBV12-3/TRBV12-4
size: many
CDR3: CASSLGDLSTDTQYF
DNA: TGTGCCAGCAGTTTAGGGGACTTAAGCACAGATACGCAGTATTTT

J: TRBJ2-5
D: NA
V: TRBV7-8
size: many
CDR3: CASSPRIGIQETQYF
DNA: TGTGCCAGCAGCCCCCGGATCGGCATACAAGAGACCCAGTACTTC

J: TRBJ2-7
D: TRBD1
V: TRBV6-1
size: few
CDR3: CASSRQGEFSEQYF
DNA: TGTGCCAGCAGCCGACAGGGGGAATTTTCCGAGCAGTACTTC

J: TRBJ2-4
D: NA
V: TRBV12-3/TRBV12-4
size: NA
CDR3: CASRPRRDGKNIQYF
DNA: TGTGCCAGCAGACCCCGCCGTGACGGCAAAAACATTCAGTACTTC

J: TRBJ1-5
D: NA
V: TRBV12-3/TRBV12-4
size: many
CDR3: CATSRGDVSNQPQHF
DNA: TGTGCCACCTCCCGGGGGGACGTTAGCAATCAGCCCCAGCATTTT

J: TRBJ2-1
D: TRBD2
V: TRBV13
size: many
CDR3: CASSLRPRLAGENEQFF
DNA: TGTGCCAGCAGCCTTCGCCCAAGGTTAGCGGGAGAGAATGAGCAGTTCTTC

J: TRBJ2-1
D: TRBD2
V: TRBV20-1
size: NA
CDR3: CSAPVGLGNNEQFF
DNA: TGCAGTGCTCCTGTGGGACTAGGAAACAATGAGCAGTTCTTC

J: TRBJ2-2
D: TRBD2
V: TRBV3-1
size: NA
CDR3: CASSQEALRLAGGRNTGELFF
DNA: TGTGCCAGCAGCCAAGAGGCACTTCGGCTAGCGGGAGGTCGGAACACCGGGGAGCTGTTTTTT

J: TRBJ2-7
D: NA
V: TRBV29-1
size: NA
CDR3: CSVGLGKTTYEQYF
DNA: TGCAGCGTGGGGCTTGGGAAAACTACCTACGAGCAGTACTTC

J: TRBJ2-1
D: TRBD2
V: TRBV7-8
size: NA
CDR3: CASSLGGTSPYNEQFF
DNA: TGTGCCAGCAGCTTAGGGGGGACTAGTCCCTACAATGAGCAGTTCTTC

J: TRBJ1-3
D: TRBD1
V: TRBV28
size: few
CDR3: CASSLRGTARNTIYF
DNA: TGTGCCAGCAGTTTGCGCGGGACAGCTCGGAACACCATATATTTT

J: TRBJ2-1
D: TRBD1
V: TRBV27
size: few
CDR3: CASSPRKFDRDHEQFF
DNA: TGTGCCAGCAGCCCACGAAAGTTTGACAGGGACCATGAGCAGTTCTTC

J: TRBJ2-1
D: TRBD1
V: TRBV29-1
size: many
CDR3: CSGVTGTTSYNEQFF
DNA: TGCAGCGGTGTGACAGGGACAACCTCCTACAATGAGCAGTTCTTC

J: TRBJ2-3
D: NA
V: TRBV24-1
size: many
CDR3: CATSATGKSSDTQYF
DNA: TGTGCCACCAGTGCCACGGGAAAGTCGTCAGATACGCAGTATTTT